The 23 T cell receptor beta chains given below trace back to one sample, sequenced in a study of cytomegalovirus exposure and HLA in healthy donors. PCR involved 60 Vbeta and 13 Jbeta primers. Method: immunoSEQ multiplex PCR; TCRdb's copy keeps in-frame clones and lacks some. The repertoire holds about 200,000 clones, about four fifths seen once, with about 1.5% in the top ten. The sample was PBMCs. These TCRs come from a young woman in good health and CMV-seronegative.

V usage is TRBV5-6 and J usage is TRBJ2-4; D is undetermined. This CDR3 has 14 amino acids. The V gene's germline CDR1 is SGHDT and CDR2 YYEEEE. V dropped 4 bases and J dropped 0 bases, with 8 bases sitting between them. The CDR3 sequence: CASSPSGAKNIQYF. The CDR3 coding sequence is TGTGCCAGCAGCCCCTCAGGAGCCAAAAACATTCAGTACTTC.

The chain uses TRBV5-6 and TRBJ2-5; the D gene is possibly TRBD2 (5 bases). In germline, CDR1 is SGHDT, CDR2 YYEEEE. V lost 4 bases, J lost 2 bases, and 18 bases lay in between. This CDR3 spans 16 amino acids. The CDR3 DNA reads TGTGCCAGCAGCCCCCCCCTGGAGGTAGGGCAAGAGACCCAGTACTTC. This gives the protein CASSPPLEVGQETQYF.

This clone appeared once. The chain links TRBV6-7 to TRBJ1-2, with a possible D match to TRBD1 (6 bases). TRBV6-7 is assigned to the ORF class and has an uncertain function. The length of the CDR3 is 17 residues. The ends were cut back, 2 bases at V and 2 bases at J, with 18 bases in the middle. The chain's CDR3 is CASSYATDSDLNYGYTF. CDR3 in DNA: TGTGCCAGCAGTTACGCCACGGACAGCGACCTCAACTATGGCTACACCTTC.

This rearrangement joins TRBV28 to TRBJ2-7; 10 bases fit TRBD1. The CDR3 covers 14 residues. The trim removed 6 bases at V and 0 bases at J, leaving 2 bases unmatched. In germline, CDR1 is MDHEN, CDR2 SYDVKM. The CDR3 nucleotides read TGTGCCAGCAGGGGACAGGGGAGCTCCTACGAGCAGTACTTC. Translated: CASRGQGSSYEQYF.

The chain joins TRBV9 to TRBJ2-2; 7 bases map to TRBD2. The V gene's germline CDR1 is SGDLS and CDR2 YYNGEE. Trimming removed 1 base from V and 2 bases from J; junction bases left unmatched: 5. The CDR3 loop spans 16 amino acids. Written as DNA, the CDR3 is TGTGCCAGCAGCGTAAGGGTAGCGGGCAACACCGGGGAGCTGTTTTTT. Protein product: CASSVRVAGNTGELFF.

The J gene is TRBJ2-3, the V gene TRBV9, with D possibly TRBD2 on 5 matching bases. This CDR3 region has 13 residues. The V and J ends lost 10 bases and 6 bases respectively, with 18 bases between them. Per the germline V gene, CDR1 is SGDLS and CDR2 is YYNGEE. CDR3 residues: CASERLTSDTQYF. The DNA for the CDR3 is TGTGCCTCGGAGAGACTAACCTCTGATACGCAGTATTTT. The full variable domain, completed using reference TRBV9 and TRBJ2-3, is DSGVTQTPKHLITATGQRVTLRCSPRSGDLSVYWYQQSLDQGLQFLIQYYNGEERAKGNILERFSAQQFPDLHSELNLSSLELGDSALYFCASERLTSDTQYFGPGTRLTVL.

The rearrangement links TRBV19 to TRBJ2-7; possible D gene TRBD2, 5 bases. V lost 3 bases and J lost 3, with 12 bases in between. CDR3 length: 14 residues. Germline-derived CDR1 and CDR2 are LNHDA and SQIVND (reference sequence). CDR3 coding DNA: TGTGCCAGTAGTATGGGAGAGTCCCTCTACGAGCAGTACTTC. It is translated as CASSMGESLYEQYF.

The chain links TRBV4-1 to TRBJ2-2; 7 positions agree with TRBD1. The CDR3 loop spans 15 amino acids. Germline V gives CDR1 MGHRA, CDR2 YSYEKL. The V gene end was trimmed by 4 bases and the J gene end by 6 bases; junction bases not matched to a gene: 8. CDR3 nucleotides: TGCGCCAGCAGCCCCGGACAGGCACCCCCCGGGGAGCTGTTTTTT. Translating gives CASSPGQAPPGELFF.

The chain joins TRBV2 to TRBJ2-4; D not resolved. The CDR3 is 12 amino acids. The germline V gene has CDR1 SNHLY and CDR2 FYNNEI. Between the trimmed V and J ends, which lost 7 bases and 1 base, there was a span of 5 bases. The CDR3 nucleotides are TGTGCCAGCAAGGAGGCCAAAAACATTCAGTACTTC. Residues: CASKEAKNIQYF.

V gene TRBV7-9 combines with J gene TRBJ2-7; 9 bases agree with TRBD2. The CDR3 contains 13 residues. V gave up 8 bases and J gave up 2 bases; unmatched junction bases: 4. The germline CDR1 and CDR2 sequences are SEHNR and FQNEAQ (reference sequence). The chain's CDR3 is CASGSSGAYEQYF. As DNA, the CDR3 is TGTGCCAGCGGCTCTAGCGGGGCCTACGAGCAGTACTTC.

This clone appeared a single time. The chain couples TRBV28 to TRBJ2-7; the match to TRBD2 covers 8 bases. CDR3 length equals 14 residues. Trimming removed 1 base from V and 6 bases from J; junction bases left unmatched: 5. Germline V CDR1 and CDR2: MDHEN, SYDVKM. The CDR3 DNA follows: TGTGCCAGCAGTTTATCGGGAGGGCTTAGCGAGCAGTACTTC. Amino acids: CASSLSGGLSEQYF.

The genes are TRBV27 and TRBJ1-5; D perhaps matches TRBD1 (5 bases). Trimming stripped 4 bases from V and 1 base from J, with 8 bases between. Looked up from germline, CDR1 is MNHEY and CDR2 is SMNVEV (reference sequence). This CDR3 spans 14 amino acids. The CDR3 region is CASSSPGSNQPQHF. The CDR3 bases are TGTGCCAGCAGTTCCCCAGGGAGCAATCAGCCCCAGCATTTT.

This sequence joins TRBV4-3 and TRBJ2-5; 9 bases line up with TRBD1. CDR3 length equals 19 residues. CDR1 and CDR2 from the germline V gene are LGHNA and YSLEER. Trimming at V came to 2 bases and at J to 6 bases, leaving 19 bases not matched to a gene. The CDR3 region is CASSQLWGRGQGALKTQYF. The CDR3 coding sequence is TGCGCCAGCAGCCAACTCTGGGGCCGGGGACAGGGCGCCCTAAAGACCCAGTACTTC.

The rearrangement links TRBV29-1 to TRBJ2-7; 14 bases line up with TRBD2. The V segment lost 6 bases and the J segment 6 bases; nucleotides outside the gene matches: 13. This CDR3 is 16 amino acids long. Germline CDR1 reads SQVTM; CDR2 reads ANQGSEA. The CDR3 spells CSVRGIGTSGSSEQYF. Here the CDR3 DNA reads TGCAGCGTCCGAGGGATTGGGACTAGCGGGAGTTCCGAGCAGTACTTC.

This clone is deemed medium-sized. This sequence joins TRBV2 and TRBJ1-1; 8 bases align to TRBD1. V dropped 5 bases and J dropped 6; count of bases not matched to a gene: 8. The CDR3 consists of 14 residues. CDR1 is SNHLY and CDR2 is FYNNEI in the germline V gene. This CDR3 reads CASSSGQGGPEAFF. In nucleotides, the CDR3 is TGTGCCAGCAGTTCTGGACAGGGCGGGCCTGAAGCTTTCTTT.

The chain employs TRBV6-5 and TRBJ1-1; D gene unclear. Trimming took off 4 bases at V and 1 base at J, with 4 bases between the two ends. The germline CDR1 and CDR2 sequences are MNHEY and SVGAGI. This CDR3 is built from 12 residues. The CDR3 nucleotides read TGTGCCAGCAGTTCCTGGAACACTGAAGCTTTCTTT. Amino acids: CASSSWNTEAFF.

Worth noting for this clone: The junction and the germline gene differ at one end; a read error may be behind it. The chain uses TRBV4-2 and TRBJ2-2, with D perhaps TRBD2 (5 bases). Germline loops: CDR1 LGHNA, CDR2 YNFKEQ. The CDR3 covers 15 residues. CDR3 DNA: TGTGCCAGCAGCCAAGAATGGCACCGACGCCGGGGAGCTGTTTTT. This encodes CASSQEWHRRRGAVF.

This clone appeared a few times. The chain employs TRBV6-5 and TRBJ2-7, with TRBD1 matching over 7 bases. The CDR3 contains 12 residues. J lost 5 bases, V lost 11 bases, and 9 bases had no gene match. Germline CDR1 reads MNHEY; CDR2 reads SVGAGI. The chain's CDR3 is CASEGQLDEQYV. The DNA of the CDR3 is TGTGCCTCCGAGGGACAGCTCGACGAGCAGTACGTC.

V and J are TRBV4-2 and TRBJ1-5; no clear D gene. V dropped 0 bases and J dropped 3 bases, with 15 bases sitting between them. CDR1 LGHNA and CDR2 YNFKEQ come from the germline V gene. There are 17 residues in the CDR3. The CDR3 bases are TGTGCCAGCAGCCAAGACCTCCCGGGGAGCCTCAATCAGCCCCAGCATTTT. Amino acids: CASSQDLPGSLNQPQHF.

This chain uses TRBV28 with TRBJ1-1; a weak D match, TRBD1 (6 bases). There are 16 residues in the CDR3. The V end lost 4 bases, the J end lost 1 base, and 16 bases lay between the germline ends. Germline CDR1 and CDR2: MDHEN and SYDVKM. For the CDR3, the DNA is TGTGCCAGCAGTTCCCCTGCTTCGGGACAGAACACTGAAGCTTTCTTT. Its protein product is CASSSPASGQNTEAFF.

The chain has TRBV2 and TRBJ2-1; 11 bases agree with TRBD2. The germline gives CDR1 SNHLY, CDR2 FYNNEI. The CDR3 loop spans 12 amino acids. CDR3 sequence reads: CAGTSGNNEQFF. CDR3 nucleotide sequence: TGTGCAGGGACTAGCGGTAACAATGAGCAGTTCTTC.

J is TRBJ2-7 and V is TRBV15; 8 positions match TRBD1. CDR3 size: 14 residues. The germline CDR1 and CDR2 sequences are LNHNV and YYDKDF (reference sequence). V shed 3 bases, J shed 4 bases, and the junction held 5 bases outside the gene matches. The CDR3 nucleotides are TGTGCCACCAGCAGGGGGGACAGGACGTACGAGCAGTACGTC. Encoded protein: CATSRGDRTYEQYV.

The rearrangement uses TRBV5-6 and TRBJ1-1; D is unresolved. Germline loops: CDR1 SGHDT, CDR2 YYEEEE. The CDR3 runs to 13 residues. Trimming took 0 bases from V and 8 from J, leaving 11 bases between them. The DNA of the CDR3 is TGTGCCAGCAGCTTGGAGGTGGGCATAGAAGCTTTCTTT. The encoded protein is CASSLEVGIEAFF. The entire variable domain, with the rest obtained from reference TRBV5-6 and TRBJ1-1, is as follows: DAGVTQSPTHLIKTRGQQVTLRCSPKSGHDTVSWYQQALGQGPQFIFQYYEEEERQRGNFPDRFSGHQFPNYSSELNVNALLLGDSALYLCASSLEVGIEAFFGQGTRLTVV.